What follows is one T cell receptor beta chain and its context. V was clipped by 2 bases and J by 1 base; unmatched bases: 5. CDR1 is SGDLS and CDR2 is YYNGEE in the germline V gene. The CDR3 extends over 16 amino acids. The authors' processing: Reference gene primer amplification in the assay estimated nucleated cell counts. Produced via immunoSEQ multiplex PCR; TCRdb's table is partial and in-frame only. The DNA was the basis for D and trimming; V, J and clone size are from that table. The top ten hold over 0.2% of the sample, which has about 670,000 clones, about nine tenths seen once. The data were taken from a study of blood T cell repertoires in COVID-19.

The gene calls are TRBV9 and TRBJ2-1; 8 positions match TRBD2. The receptor comes from a woman aged 18-35 years with acute or convalescent COVID-19. Input material: peripheral blood. The CDR3 DNA is TGTGCCAGCAGCGTCCGGGGGGGCGGGTCCTACAATGAGCAGTTCTTC. It yields the protein CASSVRGGGSYNEQFF.